The T cell receptor (beta chain) under discussion was sequenced for a study of T cell changes during pregnancy in multiple sclerosis. Per germline, CDR1 GTSNPN and CDR2 SVGIG (reference sequence). This CDR3 spans 14 amino acids. Trimming stripped 1 base from V and 7 bases from J, with 16 bases between. Sequenced by immunoSEQ multiplex PCR; TCRdb stores in-frame clones only, minus some. The table shows around 30,000 clones, with approximately 90% occurring only once. The receptor comes from a female donor with multiple sclerosis, enrolled in a pregnancy study. Here the sequenced sample was CD4+ T cells from peripheral blood mononuclear cells, taken in the first trimester of pregnancy. The chain joins TRBV30 to TRBJ1-1; D is ambiguous. CDR3 in amino acids: CAWSGNPGRGEAFF. The CDR3 region has the DNA TGTGCCTGGAGTGGGAATCCCGGCCGGGGTGAAGCTTTCTTT.